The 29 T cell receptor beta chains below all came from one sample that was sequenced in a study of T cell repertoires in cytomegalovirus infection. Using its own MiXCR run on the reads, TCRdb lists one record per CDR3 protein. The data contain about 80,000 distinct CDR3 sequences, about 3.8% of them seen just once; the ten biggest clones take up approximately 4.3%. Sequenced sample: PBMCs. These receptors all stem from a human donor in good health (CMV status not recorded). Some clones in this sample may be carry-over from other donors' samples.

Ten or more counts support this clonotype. The CDR3 reads CASSLGRPQDTQYF. The CDR3, as DNA: TGTGCCAGCAGCTTAGGGAGACCGCAAGATACGCAGTATTTT. This chain links TRBV7-6 with TRBJ2-3; unclear D gene. CDR1 and CDR2 from the germline V gene are SGHVS and FNYEAQ. This CDR3 is built from 14 residues. The V end was cut by 1 base, the J end by 5 bases, with 10 bases between.

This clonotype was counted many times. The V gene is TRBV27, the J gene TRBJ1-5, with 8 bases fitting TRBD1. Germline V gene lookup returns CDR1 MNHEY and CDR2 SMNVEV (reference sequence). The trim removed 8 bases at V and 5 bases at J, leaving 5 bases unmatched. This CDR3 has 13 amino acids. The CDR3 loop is CASSDRGDQPQHF. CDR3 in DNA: TGTGCCAGCTCTGACAGGGGAGATCAGCCCCAGCATTTT.

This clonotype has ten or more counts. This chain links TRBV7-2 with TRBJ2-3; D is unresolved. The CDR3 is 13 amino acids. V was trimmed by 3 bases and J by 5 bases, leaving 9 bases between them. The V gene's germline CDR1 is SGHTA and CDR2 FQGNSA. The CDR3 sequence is CASSFNYEDTQYF. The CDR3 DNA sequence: TGTGCCAGCAGCTTTAACTACGAAGATACGCAGTATTTT.

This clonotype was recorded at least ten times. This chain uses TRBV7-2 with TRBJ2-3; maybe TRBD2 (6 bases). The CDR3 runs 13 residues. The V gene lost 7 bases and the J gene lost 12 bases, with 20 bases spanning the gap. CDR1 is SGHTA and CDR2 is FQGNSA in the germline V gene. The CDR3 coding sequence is TGTGCCAGCAACCCCACGGAGGGAGCGCTACAGTATTTT. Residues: CASNPTEGALQYF.

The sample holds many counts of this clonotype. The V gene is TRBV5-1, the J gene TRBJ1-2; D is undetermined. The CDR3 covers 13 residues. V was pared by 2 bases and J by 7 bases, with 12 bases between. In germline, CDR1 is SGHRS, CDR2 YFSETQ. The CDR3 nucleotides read TGCGCCAGCAGCTTTGGTTCGGGTCCTGGCTACACCTTC. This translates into CASSFGSGPGYTF.

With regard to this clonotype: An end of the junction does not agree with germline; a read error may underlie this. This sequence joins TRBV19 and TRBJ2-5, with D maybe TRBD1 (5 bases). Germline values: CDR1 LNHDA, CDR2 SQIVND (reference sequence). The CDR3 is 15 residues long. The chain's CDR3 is CARSIRGQRQETQDF. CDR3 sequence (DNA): TGTGCCCGTAGTATAAGGGGTCAGAGACAAGAGACCCAGGACTTC. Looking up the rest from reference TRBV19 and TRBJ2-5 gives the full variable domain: DGGITQSPKYLFRKEGQNVTLSCEQNLNHDAMYWYRQDPGQGLRLIYYSQIVNDFQKGDIAEGYSVSREKKESFPLTVTSAQKNPTAFYLCARSIRGQRQETQDFGPGTRLLVL.

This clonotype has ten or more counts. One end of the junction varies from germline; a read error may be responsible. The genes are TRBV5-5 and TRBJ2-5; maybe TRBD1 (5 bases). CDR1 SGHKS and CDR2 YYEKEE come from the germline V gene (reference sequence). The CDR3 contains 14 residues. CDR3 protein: CVSSFNQGRETQYF. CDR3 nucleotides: TGTGTCAGCAGCTTTAACCAGGGTCGGGAGACCCAGTACTTC.

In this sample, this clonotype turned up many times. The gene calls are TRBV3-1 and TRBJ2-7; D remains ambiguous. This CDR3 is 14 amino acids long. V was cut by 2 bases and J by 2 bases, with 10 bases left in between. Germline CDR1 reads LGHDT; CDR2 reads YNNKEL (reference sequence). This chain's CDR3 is CASSQFIGAYEQYF. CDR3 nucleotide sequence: TGTGCCAGCAGCCAATTCATCGGAGCCTACGAGCAGTACTTC.

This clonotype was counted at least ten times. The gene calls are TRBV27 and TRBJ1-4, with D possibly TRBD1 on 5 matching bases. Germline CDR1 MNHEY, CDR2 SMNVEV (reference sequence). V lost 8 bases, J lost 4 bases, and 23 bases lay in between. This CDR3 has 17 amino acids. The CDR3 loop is CASRTFDSSANNEKLFF. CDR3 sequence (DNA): TGTGCCAGCCGCACCTTTGACAGCAGCGCCAATAATGAAAAACTGTTTTTT. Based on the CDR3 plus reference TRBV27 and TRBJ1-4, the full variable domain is EAQVTQNPRYLITVTGKKLTVTCSQNMNHEYMSWYRQDPGLGLRQIYYSMNVEVTDKGDVPEGYKVSRKEKRNFPLILESPSPNQTSLYFCASRTFDSSANNEKLFFGSGTQLSVL.

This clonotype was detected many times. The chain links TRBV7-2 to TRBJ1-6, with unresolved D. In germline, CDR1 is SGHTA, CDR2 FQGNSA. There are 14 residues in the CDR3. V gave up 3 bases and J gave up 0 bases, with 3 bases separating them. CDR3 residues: CASSLSSYNSPLHF. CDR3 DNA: TGTGCCAGCAGCTTGAGCTCCTATAATTCACCCCTCCACTTT.

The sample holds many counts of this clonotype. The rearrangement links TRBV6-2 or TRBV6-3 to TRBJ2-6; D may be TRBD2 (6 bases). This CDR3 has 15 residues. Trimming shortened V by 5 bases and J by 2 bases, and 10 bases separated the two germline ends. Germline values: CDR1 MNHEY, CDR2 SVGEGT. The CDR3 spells CASSIREAGANVLTF. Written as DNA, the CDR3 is TGTGCCAGCAGTATCAGGGAGGCTGGGGCCAACGTCCTGACTTTC.

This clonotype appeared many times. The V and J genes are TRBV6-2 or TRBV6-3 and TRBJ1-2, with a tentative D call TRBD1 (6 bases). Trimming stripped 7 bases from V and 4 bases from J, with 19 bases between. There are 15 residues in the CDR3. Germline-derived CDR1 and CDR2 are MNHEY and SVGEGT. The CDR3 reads CASTTPLGQLYGYTF. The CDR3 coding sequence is TGTGCCAGCACCACCCCGCTCGGACAGCTCTATGGCTACACCTTC.

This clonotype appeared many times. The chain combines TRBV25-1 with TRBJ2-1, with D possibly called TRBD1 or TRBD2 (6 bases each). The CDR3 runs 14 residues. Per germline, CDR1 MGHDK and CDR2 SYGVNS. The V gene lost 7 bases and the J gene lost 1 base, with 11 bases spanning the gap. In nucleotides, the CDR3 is TGTGCCAGCACCGAAGGGGGGTCCTACAATGAGCAGTTCTTC. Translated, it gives CASTEGGSYNEQFF.

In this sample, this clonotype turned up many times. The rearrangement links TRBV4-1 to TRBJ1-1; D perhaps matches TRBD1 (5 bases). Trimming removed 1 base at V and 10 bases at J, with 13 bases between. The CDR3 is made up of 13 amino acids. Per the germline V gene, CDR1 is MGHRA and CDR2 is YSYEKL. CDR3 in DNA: TGCGCCAGCAGCCAAGTTAGGGGAGGTGGAGCTTTCTTT. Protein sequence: CASSQVRGGGAFF.

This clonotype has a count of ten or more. CDR3 sequence (DNA): TGTGCCATCAGTCAGACAGGGGAAGGCAATCAGCCCCAGCATTTT. It encodes CAISQTGEGNQPQHF. The chain is built from TRBV10-3 and TRBJ1-5; 8 positions agree with TRBD1. CDR3 size: 15 residues. Germline lookup yields CDR1 ENHRY and CDR2 SYGVKD. The J segment lost 2 bases and the V segment lost 5 bases, leaving 5 bases of the junction unmatched.

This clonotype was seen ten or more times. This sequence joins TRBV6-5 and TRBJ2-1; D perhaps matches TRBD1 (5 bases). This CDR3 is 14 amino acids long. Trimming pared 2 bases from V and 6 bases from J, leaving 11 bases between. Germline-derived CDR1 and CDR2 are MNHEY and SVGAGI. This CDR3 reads CASSYAAGFNEQFF. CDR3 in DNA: TGTGCCAGCAGTTACGCGGCAGGGTTCAATGAGCAGTTCTTC.

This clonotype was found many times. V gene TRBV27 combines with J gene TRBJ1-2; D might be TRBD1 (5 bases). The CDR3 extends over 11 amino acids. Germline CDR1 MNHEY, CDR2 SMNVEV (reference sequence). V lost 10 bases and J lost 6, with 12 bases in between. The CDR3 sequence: CATGRSNGYTF. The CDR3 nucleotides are TGTGCCACGGGACGGTCGAATGGCTACACCTTC.

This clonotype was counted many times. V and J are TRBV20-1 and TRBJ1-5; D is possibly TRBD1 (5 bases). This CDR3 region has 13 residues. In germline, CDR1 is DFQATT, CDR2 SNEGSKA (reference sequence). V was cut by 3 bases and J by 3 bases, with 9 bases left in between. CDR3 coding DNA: TGCAGTGCTAGGGGGACTCCCAATCAGCCCCAGCATTTT. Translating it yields CSARGTPNQPQHF.

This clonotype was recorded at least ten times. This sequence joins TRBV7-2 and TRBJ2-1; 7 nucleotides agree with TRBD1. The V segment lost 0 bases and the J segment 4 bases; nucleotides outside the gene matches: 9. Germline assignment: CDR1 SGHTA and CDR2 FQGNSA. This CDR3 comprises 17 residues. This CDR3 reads CASSLAFDRAGYNEQFF. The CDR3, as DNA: TGTGCCAGCAGCTTAGCGTTCGACAGGGCGGGTTACAATGAGCAGTTCTTC.

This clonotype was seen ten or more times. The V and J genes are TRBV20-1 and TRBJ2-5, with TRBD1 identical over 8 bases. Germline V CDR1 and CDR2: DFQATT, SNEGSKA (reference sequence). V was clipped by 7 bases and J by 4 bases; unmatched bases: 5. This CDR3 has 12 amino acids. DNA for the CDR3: TGCAGTGTCCTGACAGGGGTAGAGACCCAGTACTTC. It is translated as CSVLTGVETQYF.

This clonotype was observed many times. The CDR3 protein is CASSLGGGGTYEQYF. For the CDR3, the DNA is TGCGCCAGCAGCCTCGGGGGGGGCGGGACCTACGAGCAGTACTTC. V usage is TRBV5-1 and J usage is TRBJ2-7; 8 bases are shared with TRBD2. Germline values: CDR1 SGHRS, CDR2 YFSETQ. With 4 bases clipped from V and 2 bases from J, the junction kept 8 bases outside the gene matches. This CDR3 has 15 amino acids.

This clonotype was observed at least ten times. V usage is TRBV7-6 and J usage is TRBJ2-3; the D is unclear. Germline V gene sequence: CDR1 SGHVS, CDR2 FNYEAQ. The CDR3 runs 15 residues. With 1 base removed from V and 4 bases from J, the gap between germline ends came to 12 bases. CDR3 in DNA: TGTGCCAGCAGCTTAGGGGTAGGGATCTCAGATACGCAGTATTTT. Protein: CASSLGVGISDTQYF. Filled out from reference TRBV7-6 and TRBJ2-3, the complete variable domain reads GAGVSQSPRYKVTKRGQDVALRCDPISGHVSLYWYRQALGQGPEFLTYFNYEAQQDKSGLPNDRFSAERPEGSISTLTIQRTEQRDSAMYRCASSLGVGISDTQYFGPGTRLTVL.

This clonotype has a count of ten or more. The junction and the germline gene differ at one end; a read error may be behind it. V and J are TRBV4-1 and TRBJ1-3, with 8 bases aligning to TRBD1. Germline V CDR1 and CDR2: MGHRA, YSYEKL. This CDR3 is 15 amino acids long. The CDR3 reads CASSQEQGEGNIIYF. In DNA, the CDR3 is TGCGCCAGCAGCCAGGAACAGGGGGAAGGAAACATCATATATTTT.

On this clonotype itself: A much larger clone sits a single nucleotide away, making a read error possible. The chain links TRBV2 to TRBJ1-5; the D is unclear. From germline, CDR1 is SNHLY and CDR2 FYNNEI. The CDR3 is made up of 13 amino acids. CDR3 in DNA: TGTGCCAGCAGGTTTTATAGCAATCAGTCCCAGCATTTT. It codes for CASRFYSNQSQHF.

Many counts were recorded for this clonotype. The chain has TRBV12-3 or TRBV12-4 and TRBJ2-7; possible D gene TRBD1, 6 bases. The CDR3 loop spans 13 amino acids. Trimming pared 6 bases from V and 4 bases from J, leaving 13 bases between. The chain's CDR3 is CASSRDTFYEQYF. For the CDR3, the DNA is TGTGCCAGCAGCCGGGACACGTTTTACGAGCAGTACTTC.

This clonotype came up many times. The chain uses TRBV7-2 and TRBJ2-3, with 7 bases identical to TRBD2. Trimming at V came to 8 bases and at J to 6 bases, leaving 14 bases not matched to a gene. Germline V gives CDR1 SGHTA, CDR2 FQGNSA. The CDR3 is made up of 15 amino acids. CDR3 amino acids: CASGSRTRRGDTQYF. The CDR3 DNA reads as TGTGCCAGCGGTAGCAGGACTAGGCGTGGGGATACGCAGTATTTT. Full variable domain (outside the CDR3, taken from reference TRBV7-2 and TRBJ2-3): GAGVSQSPSNKVTEKGKDVELRCDPISGHTALYWYRQSLGQGLEFLIYFQGNSAPDKSGLPSDRFSAERTGGSVSTLTIQRTQQEDSAVYLCASGSRTRRGDTQYFGPGTRLTVL.

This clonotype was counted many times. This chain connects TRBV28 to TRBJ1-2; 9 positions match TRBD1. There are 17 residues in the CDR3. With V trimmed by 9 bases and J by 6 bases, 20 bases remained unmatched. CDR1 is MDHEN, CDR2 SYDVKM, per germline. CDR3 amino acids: CASALQGAGGDGNGYTF. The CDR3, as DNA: TGTGCCAGTGCCTTACAGGGGGCAGGGGGGGATGGCAATGGCTACACCTTC.

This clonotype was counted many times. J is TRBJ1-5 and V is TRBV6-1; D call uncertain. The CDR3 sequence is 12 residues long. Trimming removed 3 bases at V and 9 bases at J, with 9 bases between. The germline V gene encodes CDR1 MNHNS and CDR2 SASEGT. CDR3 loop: CASSDGVTPQHF. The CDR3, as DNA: TGTGCCAGCAGTGATGGGGTCACGCCCCAGCATTTT.

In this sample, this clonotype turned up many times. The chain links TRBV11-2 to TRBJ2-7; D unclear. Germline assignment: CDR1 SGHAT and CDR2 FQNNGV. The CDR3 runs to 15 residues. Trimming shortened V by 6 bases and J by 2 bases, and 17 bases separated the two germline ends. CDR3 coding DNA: TGTGCCAGCAGGCACCCCCGCGGAAAACCCTACGAGCAGTACTTC. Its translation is CASRHPRGKPYEQYF.